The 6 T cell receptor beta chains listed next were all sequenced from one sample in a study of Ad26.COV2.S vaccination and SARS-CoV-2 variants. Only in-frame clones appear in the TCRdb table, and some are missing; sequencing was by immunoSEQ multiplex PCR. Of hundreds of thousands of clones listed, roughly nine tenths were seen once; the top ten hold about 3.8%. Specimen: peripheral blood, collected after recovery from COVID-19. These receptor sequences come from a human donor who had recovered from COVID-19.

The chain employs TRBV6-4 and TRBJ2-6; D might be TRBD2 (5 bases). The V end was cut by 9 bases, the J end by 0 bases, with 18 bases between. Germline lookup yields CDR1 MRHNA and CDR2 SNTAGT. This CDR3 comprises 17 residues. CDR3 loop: CASSRRSADSGANVLTF. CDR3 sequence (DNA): TGTGCCAGTTCTCGGCGGTCAGCGGACTCTGGGGCCAACGTCCTGACTTTC.

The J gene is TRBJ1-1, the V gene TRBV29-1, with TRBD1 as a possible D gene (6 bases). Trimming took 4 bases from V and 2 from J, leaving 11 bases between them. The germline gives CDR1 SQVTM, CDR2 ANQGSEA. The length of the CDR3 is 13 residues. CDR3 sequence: CSVVGGSNTEAFF. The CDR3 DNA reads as TGCAGCGTTGTAGGGGGGTCCAACACTGAAGCTTTCTTT.

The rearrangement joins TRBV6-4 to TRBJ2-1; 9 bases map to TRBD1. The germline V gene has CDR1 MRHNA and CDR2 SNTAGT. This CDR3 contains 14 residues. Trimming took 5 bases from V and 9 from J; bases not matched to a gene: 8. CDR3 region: CASSYSQGAAEQFF. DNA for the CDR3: TGTGCCAGCAGTTATTCACAGGGGGCGGCTGAGCAGTTCTTC.

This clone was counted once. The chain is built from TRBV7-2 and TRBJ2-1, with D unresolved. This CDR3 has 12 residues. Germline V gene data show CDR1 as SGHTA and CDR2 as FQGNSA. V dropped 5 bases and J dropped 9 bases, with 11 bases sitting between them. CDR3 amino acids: CASSMQESEQFF. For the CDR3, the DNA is TGTGCCAGCAGCATGCAGGAGAGTGAGCAGTTCTTC.

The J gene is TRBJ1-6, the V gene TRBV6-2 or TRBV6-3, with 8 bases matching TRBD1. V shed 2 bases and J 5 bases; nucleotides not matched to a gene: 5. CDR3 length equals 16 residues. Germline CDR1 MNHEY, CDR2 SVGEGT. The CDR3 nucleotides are TGTGCCAGCAGTTACCCACGACAGGGGAATAATTCACCCCTCCACTTT. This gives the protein CASSYPRQGNNSPLHF.

The CDR3: CASSLYRGLNEKLFF. Written as DNA, the CDR3 is TGTGCCAGCAGCTTGTACAGGGGGCTTAATGAAAAACTGTTTTTT. V and J are TRBV7-2 and TRBJ1-4; 9 positions agree with TRBD1. Germline V CDR1 and CDR2: SGHTA, FQGNSA. The CDR3 is 15 amino acids. J lost 4 bases, V lost 3 bases, and 3 bases had no gene match.